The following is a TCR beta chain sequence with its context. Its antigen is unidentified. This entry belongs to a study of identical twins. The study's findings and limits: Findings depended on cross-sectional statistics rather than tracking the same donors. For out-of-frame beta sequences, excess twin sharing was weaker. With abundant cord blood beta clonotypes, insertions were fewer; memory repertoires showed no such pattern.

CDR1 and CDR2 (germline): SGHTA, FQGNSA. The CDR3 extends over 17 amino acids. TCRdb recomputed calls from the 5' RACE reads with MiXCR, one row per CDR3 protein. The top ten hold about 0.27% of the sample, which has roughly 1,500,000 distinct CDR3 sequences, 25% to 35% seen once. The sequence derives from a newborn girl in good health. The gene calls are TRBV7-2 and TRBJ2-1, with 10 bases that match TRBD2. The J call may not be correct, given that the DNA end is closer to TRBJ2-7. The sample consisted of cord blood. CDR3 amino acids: CASSLGSGRLIYNEQYF. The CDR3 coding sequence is TGTGCCAGCAGCTTAGGTAGCGGGAGGCTCATCTACAATGAGCAGTACTTC.